A selection of T cell receptor beta chains follows, all from one sample in a study of blood T cell repertoires in COVID-19. Sequencing was performed with immunoSEQ multiplex PCR; in TCRdb, only in-frame clones are kept and a portion is missing. In the table there are about 20,000 clones, 80% to 90% of which are singletons. Material for sequencing was peripheral blood. These receptors were taken from a man aged 50 to 59 with active COVID-19. Both conserved end residues are part of each CDR3. D genes are given only for firm matches. Clone size, where shown, is once, few, many, or a class for clones that have expanded.

D gene: TRBD1
J gene: TRBJ1-4
V gene: TRBV9
clone size: NA
CDR3 protein: CASSPGQGDNEKLFF
CDR3 DNA: TGTGCCAGCAGCCCGGGACAGGGGGATAATGAAAAACTGTTTTTT

D gene: NA
J gene: TRBJ2-7
V gene: TRBV19
clone size: NA
CDR3 protein: CASSFGGTYEQYF
CDR3 DNA: TGTGCCAGTAGTTTTGGGGGGACCTACGAGCAGTACTTC

D gene: TRBD2
J gene: TRBJ2-1
V gene: TRBV4-1
clone size: NA
CDR3 protein: CASSPGSGNYNEQFF
CDR3 DNA: TGCGCCAGCAGCCCCGGTAGCGGGAACTACAATGAGCAGTTCTTC

D gene: TRBD2
J gene: TRBJ2-4
V gene: TRBV4-3
clone size: NA
CDR3 protein: CASSQVSGRGGQNIQYF
CDR3 DNA: TGCGCCAGCAGCCAAGTCTCGGGGCGGGGGGGCCAAAACATTCAGTACTTC

D gene: TRBD2
J gene: TRBJ2-7
V gene: TRBV10-1
clone size: NA
CDR3 protein: CAQLAGGYEQYF
CDR3 DNA: TGCGCCCAATTAGCGGGGGGGTACGAGCAGTACTTC

D gene: NA
J gene: TRBJ2-5
V gene: TRBV30
clone size: NA
CDR3 protein: CAWSALGGQETQYF
CDR3 DNA: TGTGCCTGGAGTGCCCTTGGGGGGCAAGAGACCCAGTACTTC

D gene: NA
J gene: TRBJ1-5
V gene: TRBV6-5
clone size: once
CDR3 protein: CASRPAGYGNQPQHF
CDR3 DNA: TGTGCCAGCAGGCCAGCAGGGTACGGCAATCAGCCCCAGCATTTT

D gene: TRBD2
J gene: TRBJ2-7
V gene: TRBV6-5
clone size: NA
CDR3 protein: CATSSGEQYF
CDR3 DNA: TGTGCCACCTCTAGCGGGGAGCAGTACTTC

D gene: TRBD2
J gene: TRBJ2-5
V gene: TRBV7-3
clone size: few
CDR3 protein: CASSLAGGTQETQYF
CDR3 DNA: TGTGCCAGCAGCTTGGCGGGGGGAACCCAAGAGACCCAGTACTTC

D gene: NA
J gene: TRBJ1-1
V gene: TRBV5-6
clone size: NA
CDR3 protein: CASSIGNTEAFF
CDR3 DNA: TGTGCCAGCAGTATCGGGAACACTGAAGCTTTCTTT

D gene: TRBD1
J gene: TRBJ1-6
V gene: TRBV27
clone size: NA
CDR3 protein: CASSSLDRVGSPLHF
CDR3 DNA: TGTGCCAGCAGTTCTCTCGACAGGGTTGGTTCACCCCTCCACTTT

D gene: TRBD2
J gene: TRBJ2-7
V gene: TRBV7-9
clone size: NA
CDR3 protein: CASSPEAGGPYEQYF
CDR3 DNA: TGTGCCAGCAGCCCTGAAGCGGGGGGTCCCTACGAGCAGTACTTC

D gene: NA
J gene: TRBJ2-5
V gene: TRBV9
clone size: NA
CDR3 protein: CASSVAPGAQETQYF
CDR3 DNA: TGTGCCAGCAGCGTAGCCCCAGGGGCCCAAGAGACCCAGTACTTC

D gene: TRBD1
J gene: TRBJ1-1
V gene: TRBV5-5
clone size: NA
CDR3 protein: CASSSPGQGDTEAFF
CDR3 DNA: TGTGCCAGCAGCTCTCCGGGACAGGGGGACACTGAAGCTTTCTTT

D gene: NA
J gene: TRBJ1-2
V gene: TRBV5-6
clone size: NA
CDR3 protein: CASSFNRDGYTF
CDR3 DNA: TGTGCCAGCAGCTTTAACAGGGATGGCTACACCTTC

D gene: NA
J gene: TRBJ2-5
V gene: TRBV6-4
clone size: NA
CDR3 protein: CASSERPFQETQYF
CDR3 DNA: TGTGCCAGCAGTGAGAGGCCGTTCCAAGAGACCCAGTACTTC

D gene: NA
J gene: TRBJ2-2
V gene: TRBV5-4
clone size: NA
CDR3 protein: CASTRRQPNTGELFF
CDR3 DNA: TGTGCCAGCACGCGGCGGCAACCGAACACCGGGGAGCTGTTTTTT

D gene: TRBD1
J gene: TRBJ1-5
V gene: TRBV3-1/TRBV3-2
clone size: once
CDR3 protein: CASSPHTGGNQPQHF
CDR3 DNA: TGTGCCAGCAGCCCCCATACAGGGGGTAATCAGCCCCAGCATTTT

D gene: NA
J gene: TRBJ1-1
V gene: TRBV5-1
clone size: NA
CDR3 protein: CASSLATGEAFF
CDR3 DNA: TGCGCCAGCAGCTTGGCCACAGGTGAAGCTTTCTTT

D gene: NA
J gene: TRBJ2-2
V gene: TRBV7-2
clone size: NA
CDR3 protein: CASSLDAGVTGELFF
CDR3 DNA: TGTGCCAGCAGCTTAGATGCAGGGGTAACCGGGGAGCTGTTTTTT

D gene: NA
J gene: TRBJ1-1
V gene: TRBV2
clone size: NA
CDR3 protein: CASSLQWRTEAFF
CDR3 DNA: TGTGCCAGCAGCCTACAGTGGAGGACTGAAGCTTTCTTT

D gene: TRBD2
J gene: TRBJ2-1
V gene: TRBV7-9
clone size: NA
CDR3 protein: CASSPDSLAAPYNEQFF
CDR3 DNA: TGTGCCAGCAGCCCCGACTCACTAGCGGCCCCCTACAATGAGCAGTTCTTC

D gene: NA
J gene: TRBJ2-5
V gene: TRBV6-5
clone size: once
CDR3 protein: CASRRVDEETQYF
CDR3 DNA: TGTGCCAGCAGGAGGGTCGACGAAGAGACCCAGTACTTC

D gene: TRBD2
J gene: TRBJ2-5
V gene: TRBV3-1/TRBV3-2
clone size: NA
CDR3 protein: CASSQRGEETQYF
CDR3 DNA: TGTGCCAGCAGCCAACGGGGGGAAGAGACCCAGTACTTC

D gene: NA
J gene: TRBJ1-6
V gene: TRBV23-1
clone size: NA
CDR3 protein: CASPQSPLHF
CDR3 DNA: TGCGCCAGCCCCCAATCACCCCTCCACTTT

D gene: TRBD2
J gene: TRBJ2-1
V gene: TRBV30
clone size: once
CDR3 protein: CAWSPAGGFYNEQFF
CDR3 DNA: TGTGCCTGGAGTCCCGCGGGGGGGTTTTACAATGAGCAGTTCTTC

D gene: NA
J gene: TRBJ2-7
V gene: TRBV5-4
clone size: NA
CDR3 protein: CASSFTGSYEQYF
CDR3 DNA: TGTGCCAGCAGCTTCACCGGGAGTTACGAGCAGTACTTC

D gene: TRBD1
J gene: TRBJ1-2
V gene: TRBV9
clone size: NA
CDR3 protein: CASSVALGTGLGYTF
CDR3 DNA: TGTGCCAGCAGCGTAGCTCTAGGGACAGGGTTAGGCTACACCTTC

D gene: NA
J gene: TRBJ2-5
V gene: TRBV5-1
clone size: NA
CDR3 protein: CASREAVGSRETQYF
CDR3 DNA: TGCGCCAGCAGGGAGGCAGTTGGATCTAGGGAGACCCAGTACTTC

D gene: NA
J gene: TRBJ2-5
V gene: TRBV6-5
clone size: NA
CDR3 protein: CASWERGKGETQYF
CDR3 DNA: TGTGCCAGCTGGGAAAGGGGGAAGGGAGAGACCCAGTACTTC

D gene: NA
J gene: TRBJ2-5
V gene: TRBV9
clone size: NA
CDR3 protein: CASSVGGGAWETQYF
CDR3 DNA: TGTGCCAGCAGCGTCGGTGGGGGGGCCTGGGAGACCCAGTACTTC